Below, 16 T cell receptor beta chains from the same sample are listed, as sequenced in a study of blood T cell repertoires in COVID-19. Sequenced by immunoSEQ multiplex PCR; TCRdb stores in-frame clones only, minus some. The table lists approximately 200,000 clones, 75% to 90% of them singletons. What was sequenced was PBMCs or T cells enriched from blood (not recorded which). These receptors all stem from a woman aged 25-40 years who had been exposed to COVID-19.

The V call is TRBV7-7, the J call TRBJ2-5; 9 nucleotides agree with TRBD2. Per germline, CDR1 SSHAT and CDR2 FNYEAQ (reference sequence). The CDR3 runs to 16 residues. With V trimmed by 4 bases and J by 5 bases, 11 bases remained unmatched. The CDR3 reads CASSSWVLAGLETQYF. Here the CDR3 DNA reads TGTGCCAGCAGCTCGTGGGTACTAGCGGGTCTTGAGACCCAGTACTTC.

The gene calls are TRBV28 and TRBJ2-5; 12 positions agree with TRBD2. V shed 5 bases, J shed 4 bases, and the junction held 5 bases outside the gene matches. The CDR3 consists of 15 residues. The germline V gene has CDR1 MDHEN and CDR2 SYDVKM. The CDR3 here is CASSPGLAGRETQYF. The CDR3 nucleotides are TGTGCCAGCAGTCCCGGACTAGCGGGGCGAGAGACCCAGTACTTC.

In this sample, this clone turned up many times. This rearrangement joins TRBV7-3 to TRBJ1-6, with 7 nucleotides matching TRBD1. The ends lost 5 bases at V and 9 bases at J; junction bases unmatched: 4. This CDR3 has 13 residues. Germline lookup yields CDR1 SGHTA and CDR2 FQGTGA. CDR3 in amino acids: CASSVDRASPLHF. The CDR3 DNA follows: TGTGCCAGCAGCGTCGACAGGGCTTCACCCCTCCACTTT.

CDR3 residues: CASNPGTSGEHEQYF. DNA of the CDR3: TGTGCCAGCAATCCCGGGACTAGCGGGGAACACGAGCAGTACTTC. The V call is TRBV7-2, the J call TRBJ2-7; 13 bases agree with TRBD2. Germline lookup yields CDR1 SGHTA and CDR2 FQGNSA. CDR3 size: 15 residues. The trim removed 7 bases at V and 5 bases at J, leaving 8 bases unmatched.

The chain couples TRBV5-8 to TRBJ1-2, with 10 bases fitting TRBD1. CDR3 size: 13 residues. Trimming cost V 2 bases and J 8 bases; bases outside gene matches: 3. The germline V gene has CDR1 SGHTS and CDR2 YDEGEE. CDR3 residues: CASSFTTGGGYTF. In DNA, the CDR3 is TGTGCCAGCAGCTTTACGACAGGGGGCGGCTACACCTTC. The whole variable domain, filled in from reference TRBV5-8 and TRBJ1-2, reads EAGVTQSPTHLIKTRGQQATLRCSPISGHTSVYWYQQALGLGLQFLLWYDEGEERNRGNFPPRFSGRQFPNYSSELNVNALELEDSALYLCASSFTTGGGYTFGSGTRLTVV.

The rearrangement uses TRBV3-1 (or the pseudogene TRBV3-2) and TRBJ2-7; D is unresolved. Germline V lookup: CDR1 LGHDT, CDR2 YNNKEL (reference sequence). This CDR3 has 15 amino acids. Deletions cut 1 base from V and 3 bases from J, with 13 bases between. The CDR3: CASSQVNSPGYEQYF. For the CDR3, the DNA is TGTGCCAGCAGCCAAGTAAATTCCCCGGGCTACGAGCAGTACTTC.

The rearrangement joins TRBV6-5 to TRBJ2-7, with 8 bases fitting TRBD1. Per germline, CDR1 MNHEY and CDR2 SVGAGI. The CDR3 runs to 15 residues. V lost 2 bases to trimming and J lost 1 base; unmatched junction nucleotides: 4. The chain's CDR3 is CASSYRGQGSYEQYF. For the CDR3, the DNA is TGTGCCAGCAGTTACCGCGGACAGGGATCCTACGAGCAGTACTTC.

This chain joins TRBV9 and TRBJ1-3; TRBD1 agrees at 12 bases. CDR1 and CDR2 from the germline V gene are SGDLS and YYNGEE. The CDR3 sequence is 15 residues long. J gave up 6 bases and V 3 bases, and 4 bases lay outside the gene matches. The CDR3 loop reads CASSAEGQGANTIYF. In DNA form, the CDR3 reads TGTGCCAGCAGCGCGGAGGGACAGGGGGCAAACACCATATATTTT.

V usage is TRBV5-1 and J usage is TRBJ2-7; possible D gene TRBD2, 5 bases. The V gene's germline CDR1 is SGHRS and CDR2 YFSETQ. V was trimmed by 0 bases and J by 6 bases, leaving 7 bases between them. The CDR3 extends over 12 amino acids. The CDR3 DNA follows: TGCGCCAGCAGCTTGGGGACTCTCGAGCAGTACTTC. Translation gives CASSLGTLEQYF.

The gene calls are TRBV10-3 and TRBJ1-4, with D hard to call. The V end lost 5 bases, the J end lost 11 bases, and 12 bases lay between the germline ends. CDR3 length: 12 amino acids. Germline V gives CDR1 ENHRY, CDR2 SYGVKD. The CDR3 here is CAISSDSIKLFF. CDR3 DNA: TGTGCCATCAGTTCCGACTCCATTAAACTGTTTTTT.

This clone was found once. V usage is TRBV30 and J usage is TRBJ1-3; tentatively, D is TRBD1 (5 bases). Trimming cost V 4 bases and J 4 bases, with 11 bases left between them. The CDR3 consists of 13 residues. CDR1 and CDR2 from the germline V gene are GTSNPN and SVGIG (reference sequence). The CDR3 spells CAWTVGGGNTIYF. In nucleotides, the CDR3 is TGTGCCTGGACCGTGGGGGGAGGAAACACCATATATTTT.

The V gene is TRBV12-5, the J gene TRBJ1-2; no clear D gene. The CDR3 is 15 amino acids. Germline lookup yields CDR1 LGHNT and CDR2 FRNRAP. V was clipped by 0 bases and J by 2 bases, with 10 bases between them. CDR3 coding DNA: TGTGCTAGTGGTTTGGTAAGCACGCTAAACTATGGCTACACCTTC. It encodes CASGLVSTLNYGYTF.

The chain employs TRBV7-6 and TRBJ1-2; 9 positions agree with TRBD1. From germline, CDR1 is SGHVS and CDR2 FNYEAQ. Unmatched junction bases numbered 7, after V lost 5 bases and J lost 6 bases. The length of the CDR3 is 14 residues. CDR3 sequence (DNA): TGTGCCAGCAGCAATACGGACAGGGGCCATGGCTACACCTTC. Translation gives CASSNTDRGHGYTF.

This chain connects TRBV29-1 to TRBJ1-1, with a tentative D call TRBD1 (5 bases). This CDR3 comprises 13 residues. V lost 1 base and J 4 bases, leaving 10 bases between the germline ends. Per the germline V gene, CDR1 is SQVTM and CDR2 is ANQGSEA. In nucleotides, the CDR3 is TGCAGCGTTGAAGTCAGGGTTCCCACTGAAGCTTTCTTT. Protein: CSVEVRVPTEAFF.

The chain employs TRBV10-1 and TRBJ1-3, with D possibly matching TRBD1 (6 bases). CDR1 and CDR2 from the germline V gene are WNHNN and SYGVQD (reference sequence). V was pared by 5 bases and J by 0 bases, with 14 bases between. The CDR3 runs to 16 residues. This CDR3 reads CASSPDRFVSGNTIYF. The CDR3 DNA sequence: TGCGCCAGCAGTCCGGACAGATTTGTCTCTGGAAACACCATATATTTT.

The CDR3 is CASISGVAYEQYF. CDR3 sequence (DNA): TGTGCCAGCATCTCGGGGGTGGCCTACGAGCAGTACTTC. The rearrangement joins TRBV6-5 to TRBJ2-7; D possibly corresponds to TRBD2 (6 bases). CDR1 and CDR2 (germline): MNHEY, SVGAGI. V gave up 7 bases and J gave up 2 bases, with 12 bases separating them. This CDR3 region has 13 residues.